This is a list of T cell receptor beta chains from one sample in a study of Ad26.COV2.S vaccination and SARS-CoV-2 variants. TCRdb keeps only in-frame clones here, not all; method: immunoSEQ multiplex PCR. Among a few hundred thousand clones listed, approximately 91% were seen once. Sequenced material: peripheral blood, taken in a trial of Ad26.COV2.S vaccine versus placebo. These receptors all come from a person aged 18 to 65 who received the Ad26.COV2.S COVID-19 vaccine or a placebo. Both conserved end residues are trimmed from each CDR3. Clone size is not always given. Where it is, it says once, few, many or a class for expanded clones.

TRBJ2-1 . TRBV7-6 ASSLGLGLAGGPVYDNEQF
TRBJ2-3 once TRBV27 ASSFRTTDTQY
TRBJ2-7 . TRBV5-1 ASSLGTTPGDEQY
TRBJ2-7 . TRBV6-5 ASRPAPSYEQY
TRBJ2-7 . TRBV6-5 ASSPGLAGVYEQY
TRBJ1-5 . TRBV2 ASSESGTADRAPQH
TRBJ2-7 . TRBV7-6 ASSSLPLTGLSYEQY
TRBJ1-3 . TRBV5-6 ASSLVGDSLGTIY
TRBJ1-5 . TRBV6-5 ASSPESARNQPQH
TRBJ2-7 . TRBV10-2 ASSESGLAGTGDEQY
TRBJ1-4 . TRBV29-1 SVRTVATNEKLF